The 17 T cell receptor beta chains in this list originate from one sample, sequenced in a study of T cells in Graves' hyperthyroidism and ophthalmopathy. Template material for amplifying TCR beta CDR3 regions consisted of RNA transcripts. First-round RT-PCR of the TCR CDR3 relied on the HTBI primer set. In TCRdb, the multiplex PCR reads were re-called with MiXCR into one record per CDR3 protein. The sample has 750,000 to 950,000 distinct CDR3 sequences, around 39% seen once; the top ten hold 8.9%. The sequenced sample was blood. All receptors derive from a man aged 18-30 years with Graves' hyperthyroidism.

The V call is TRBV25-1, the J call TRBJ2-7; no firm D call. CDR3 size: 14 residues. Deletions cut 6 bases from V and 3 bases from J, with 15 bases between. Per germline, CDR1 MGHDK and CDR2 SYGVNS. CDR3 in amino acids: CASSPRAVNYEQYF. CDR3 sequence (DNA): TGTGCCAGCAGCCCACGGGCTGTTAACTACGAGCAGTACTTC.

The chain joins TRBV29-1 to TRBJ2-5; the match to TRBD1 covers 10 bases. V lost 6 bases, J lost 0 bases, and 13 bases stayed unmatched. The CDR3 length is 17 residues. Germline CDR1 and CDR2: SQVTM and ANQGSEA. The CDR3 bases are TGCAGCGTAGCTCAGACAGGGGGCATTCGGTACCAAGAGACCCAGTACTTC. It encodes CSVAQTGGIRYQETQYF.

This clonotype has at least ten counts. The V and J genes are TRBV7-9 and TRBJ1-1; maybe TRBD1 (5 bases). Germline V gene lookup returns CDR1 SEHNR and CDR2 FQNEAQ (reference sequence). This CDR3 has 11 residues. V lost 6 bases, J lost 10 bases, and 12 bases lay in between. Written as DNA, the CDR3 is TGTGCCAGCAGTTCACAGGTCGGAGCTTTCTTT. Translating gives CASSSQVGAFF.

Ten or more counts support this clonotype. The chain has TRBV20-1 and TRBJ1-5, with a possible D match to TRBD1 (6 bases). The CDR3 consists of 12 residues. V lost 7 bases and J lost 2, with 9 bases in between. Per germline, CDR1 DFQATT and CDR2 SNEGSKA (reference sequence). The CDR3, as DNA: TGCAGTGGGGGGGCTGGCAATCAGCCCCAGCATTTT. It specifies CSGGAGNQPQHF.

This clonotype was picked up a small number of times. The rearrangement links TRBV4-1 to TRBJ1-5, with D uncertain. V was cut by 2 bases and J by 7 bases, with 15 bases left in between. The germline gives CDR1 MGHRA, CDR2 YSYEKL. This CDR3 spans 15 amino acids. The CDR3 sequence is CASSQRTVGEQPQHF. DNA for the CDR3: TGCGCCAGCAGCCAAAGAACGGTGGGCGAGCAGCCCCAGCATTTT.

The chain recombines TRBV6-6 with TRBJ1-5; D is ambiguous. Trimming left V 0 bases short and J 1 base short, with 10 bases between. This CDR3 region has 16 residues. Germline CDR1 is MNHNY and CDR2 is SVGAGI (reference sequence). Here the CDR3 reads CASSYSTGNSNQPQHF. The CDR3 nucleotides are TGTGCCAGCAGTTACTCGACTGGGAACAGCAATCAGCCCCAGCATTTT.

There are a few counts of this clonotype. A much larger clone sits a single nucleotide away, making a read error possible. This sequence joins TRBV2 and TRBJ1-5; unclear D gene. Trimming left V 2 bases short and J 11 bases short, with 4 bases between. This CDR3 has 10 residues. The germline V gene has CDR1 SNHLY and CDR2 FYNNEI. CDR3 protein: CASSEQAQHF. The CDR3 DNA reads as TGTGCCAGCAGTGAACAGGCCCAGCATTTT.

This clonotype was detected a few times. The CDR3 sequence is CASSSRTHIGETQYF. CDR3 bases: TGTGCCAGTAGTTCCCGGACCCACATTGGAGAGACCCAGTACTTC. This chain joins TRBV19 and TRBJ2-5; no reliable D call. The ends were cut back, 5 bases at V and 4 bases at J, with 17 bases in the middle. Looked up from germline, CDR1 is LNHDA and CDR2 is SQIVND (reference sequence). This CDR3 is built from 15 residues.

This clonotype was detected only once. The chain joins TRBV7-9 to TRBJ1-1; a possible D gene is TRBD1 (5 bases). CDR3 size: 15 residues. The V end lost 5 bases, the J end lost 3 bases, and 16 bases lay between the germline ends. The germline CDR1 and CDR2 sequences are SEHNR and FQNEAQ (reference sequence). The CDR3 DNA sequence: TGTGCCAGCAGCCTATATTCGGGGGGGGACACTGAAGCTTTCTTT. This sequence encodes CASSLYSGGDTEAFF.

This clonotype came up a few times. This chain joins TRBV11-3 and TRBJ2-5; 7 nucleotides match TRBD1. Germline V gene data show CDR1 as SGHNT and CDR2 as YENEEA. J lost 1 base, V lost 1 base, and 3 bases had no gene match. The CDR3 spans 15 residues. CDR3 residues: CASSLGDSPQETQYF. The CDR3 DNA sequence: TGTGCCAGCAGCTTAGGGGACAGTCCCCAAGAGACCCAGTACTTC.

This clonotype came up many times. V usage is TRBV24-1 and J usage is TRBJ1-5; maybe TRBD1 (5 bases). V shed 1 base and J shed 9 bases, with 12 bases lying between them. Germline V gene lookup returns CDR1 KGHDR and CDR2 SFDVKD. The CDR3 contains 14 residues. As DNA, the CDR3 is TGTGCCACCAGTGATTTCAGGGCGCGCGGGCCCCAGCATTTT. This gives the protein CATSDFRARGPQHF.

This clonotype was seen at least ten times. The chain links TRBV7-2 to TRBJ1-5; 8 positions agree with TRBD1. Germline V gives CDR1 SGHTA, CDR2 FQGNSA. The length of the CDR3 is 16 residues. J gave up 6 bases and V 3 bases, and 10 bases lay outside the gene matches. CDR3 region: CASSFGLTGVGQPQHF. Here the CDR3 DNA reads TGTGCCAGCAGCTTTGGCCTGACAGGGGTCGGTCAGCCCCAGCATTTT. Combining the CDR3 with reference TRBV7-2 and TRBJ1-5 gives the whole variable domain GAGVSQSPSNKVTEKGKDVELRCDPISGHTALYWYRQSLGQGLEFLIYFQGNSAPDKSGLPSDRFSAERTGGSVSTLTIQRTQQEDSAVYLCASSFGLTGVGQPQHFGDGTRLSIL.

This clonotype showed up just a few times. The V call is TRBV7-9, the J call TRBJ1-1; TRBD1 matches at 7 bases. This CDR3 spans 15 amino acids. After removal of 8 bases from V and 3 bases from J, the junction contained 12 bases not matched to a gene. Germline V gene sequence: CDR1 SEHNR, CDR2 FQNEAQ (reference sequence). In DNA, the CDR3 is TGTGCCAGCGGACGAGGGGGCGGAACCTACACTGAAGCTTTCTTT. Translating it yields CASGRGGGTYTEAFF.

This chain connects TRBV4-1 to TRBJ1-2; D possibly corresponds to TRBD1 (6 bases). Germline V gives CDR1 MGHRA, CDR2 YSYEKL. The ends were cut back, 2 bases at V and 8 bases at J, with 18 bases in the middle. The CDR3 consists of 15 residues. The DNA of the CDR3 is TGCGCCAGCAGCCAACCCCTCAGGGGCCCTGGCGGCTACACCTTC. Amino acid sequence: CASSQPLRGPGGYTF.

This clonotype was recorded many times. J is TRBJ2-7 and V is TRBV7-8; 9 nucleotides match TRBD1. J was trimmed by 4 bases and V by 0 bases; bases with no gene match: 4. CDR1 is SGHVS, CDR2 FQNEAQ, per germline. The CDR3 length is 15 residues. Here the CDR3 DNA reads TGTGCCAGCAGCTTAGCGCGGGACAGGGAGTACGAGCAGTACTTC. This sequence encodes CASSLARDREYEQYF.

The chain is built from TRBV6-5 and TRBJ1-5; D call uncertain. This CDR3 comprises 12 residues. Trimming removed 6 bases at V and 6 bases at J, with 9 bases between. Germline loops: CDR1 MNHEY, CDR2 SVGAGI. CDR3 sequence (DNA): TGTGCCAGCAGAAACCCTCTTCAGCCCCAGCATTTT. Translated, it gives CASRNPLQPQHF.

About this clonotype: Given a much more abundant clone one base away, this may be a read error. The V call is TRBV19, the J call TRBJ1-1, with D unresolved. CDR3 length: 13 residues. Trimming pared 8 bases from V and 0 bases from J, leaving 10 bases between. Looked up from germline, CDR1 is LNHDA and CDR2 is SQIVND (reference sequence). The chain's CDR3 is CASASAMNTEAFF. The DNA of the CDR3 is TGTGCCAGTGCCTCGGCCATGAACACTGAAGCTTTCTTT. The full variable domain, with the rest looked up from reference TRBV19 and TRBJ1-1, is DGGITQSPKYLFRKEGQNVTLSCEQNLNHDAMYWYRQDPGQGLRLIYYSQIVNDFQKGDIAEGYSVSREKKESFPLTVTSAQKNPTAFYLCASASAMNTEAFFGQGTRLTVV.